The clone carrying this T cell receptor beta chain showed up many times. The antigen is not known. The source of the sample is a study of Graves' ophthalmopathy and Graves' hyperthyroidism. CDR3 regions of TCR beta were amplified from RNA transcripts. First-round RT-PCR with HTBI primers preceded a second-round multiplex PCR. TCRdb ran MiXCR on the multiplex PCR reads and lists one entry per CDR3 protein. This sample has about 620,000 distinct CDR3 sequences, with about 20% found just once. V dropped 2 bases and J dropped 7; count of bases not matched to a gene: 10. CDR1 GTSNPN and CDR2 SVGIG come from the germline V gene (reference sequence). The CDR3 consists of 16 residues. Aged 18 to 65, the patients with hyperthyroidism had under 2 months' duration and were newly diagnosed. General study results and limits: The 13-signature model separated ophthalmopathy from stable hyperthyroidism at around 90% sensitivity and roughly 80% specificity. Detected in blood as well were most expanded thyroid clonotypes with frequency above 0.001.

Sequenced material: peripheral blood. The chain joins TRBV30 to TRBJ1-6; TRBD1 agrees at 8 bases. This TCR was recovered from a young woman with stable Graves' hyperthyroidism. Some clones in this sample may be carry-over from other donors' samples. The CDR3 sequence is CAWSPVGQGMNSPLHF. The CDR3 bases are TGTGCCTGGAGTCCGGTTGGACAGGGAATGAATTCACCCCTCCACTTT.